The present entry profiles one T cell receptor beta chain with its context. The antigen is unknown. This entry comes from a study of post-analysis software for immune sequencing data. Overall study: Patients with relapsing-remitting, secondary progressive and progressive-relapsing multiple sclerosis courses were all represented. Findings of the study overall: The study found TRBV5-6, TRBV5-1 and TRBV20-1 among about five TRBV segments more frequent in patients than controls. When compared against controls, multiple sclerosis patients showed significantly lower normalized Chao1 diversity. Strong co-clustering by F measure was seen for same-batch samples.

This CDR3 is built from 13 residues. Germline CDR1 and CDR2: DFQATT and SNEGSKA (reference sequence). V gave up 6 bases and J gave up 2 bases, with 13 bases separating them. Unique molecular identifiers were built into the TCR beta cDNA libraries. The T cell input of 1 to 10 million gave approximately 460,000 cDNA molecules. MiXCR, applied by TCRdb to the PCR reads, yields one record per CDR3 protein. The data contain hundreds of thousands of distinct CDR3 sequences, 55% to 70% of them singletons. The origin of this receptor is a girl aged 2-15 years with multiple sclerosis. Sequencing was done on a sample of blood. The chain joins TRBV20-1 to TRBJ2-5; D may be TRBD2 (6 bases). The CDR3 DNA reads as TGCAGTGCCGGCAGGAGGGATCAAGAGACCCAGTACTTC. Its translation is CSAGRRDQETQYF.